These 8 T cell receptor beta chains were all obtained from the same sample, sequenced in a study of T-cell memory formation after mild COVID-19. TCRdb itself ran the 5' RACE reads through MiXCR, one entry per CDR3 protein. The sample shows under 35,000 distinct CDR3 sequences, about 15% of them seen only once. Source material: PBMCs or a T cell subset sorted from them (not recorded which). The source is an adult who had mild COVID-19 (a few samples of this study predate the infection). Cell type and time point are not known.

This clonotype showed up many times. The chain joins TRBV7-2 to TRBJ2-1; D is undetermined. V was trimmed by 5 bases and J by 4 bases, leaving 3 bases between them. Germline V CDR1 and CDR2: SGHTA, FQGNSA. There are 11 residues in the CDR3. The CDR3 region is CASSVYNEQFF. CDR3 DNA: TGTGCCAGCAGCGTATACAATGAGCAGTTCTTC.

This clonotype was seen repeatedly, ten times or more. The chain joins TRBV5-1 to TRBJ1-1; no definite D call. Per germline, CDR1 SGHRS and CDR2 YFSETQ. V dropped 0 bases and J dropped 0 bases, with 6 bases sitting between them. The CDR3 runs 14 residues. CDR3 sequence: CASSLDVMNTEAFF. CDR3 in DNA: TGCGCCAGCAGCTTGGATGTCATGAACACTGAAGCTTTCTTT.

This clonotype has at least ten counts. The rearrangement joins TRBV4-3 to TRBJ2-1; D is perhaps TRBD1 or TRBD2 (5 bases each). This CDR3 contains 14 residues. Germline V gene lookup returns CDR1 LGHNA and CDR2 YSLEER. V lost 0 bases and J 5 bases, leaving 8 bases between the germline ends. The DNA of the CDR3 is TGCGCCAGCAGCCAAGATCGGGGACACAATGAGCAGTTCTTC. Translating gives CASSQDRGHNEQFF.

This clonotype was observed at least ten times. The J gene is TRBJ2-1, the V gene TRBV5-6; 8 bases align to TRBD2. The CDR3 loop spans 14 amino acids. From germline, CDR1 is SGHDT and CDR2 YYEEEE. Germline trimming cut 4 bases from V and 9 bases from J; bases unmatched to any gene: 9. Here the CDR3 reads CASSVTGGASEQFF. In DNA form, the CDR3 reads TGTGCCAGCAGCGTGACGGGGGGGGCCAGTGAGCAGTTCTTC.

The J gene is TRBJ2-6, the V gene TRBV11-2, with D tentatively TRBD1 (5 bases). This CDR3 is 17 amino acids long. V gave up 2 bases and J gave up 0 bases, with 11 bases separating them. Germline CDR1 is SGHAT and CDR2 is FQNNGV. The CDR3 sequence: CASSLIAQGSGANVLTF. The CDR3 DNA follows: TGTGCCAGCAGCTTAATCGCCCAGGGCTCTGGGGCCAACGTCCTGACTTTC.

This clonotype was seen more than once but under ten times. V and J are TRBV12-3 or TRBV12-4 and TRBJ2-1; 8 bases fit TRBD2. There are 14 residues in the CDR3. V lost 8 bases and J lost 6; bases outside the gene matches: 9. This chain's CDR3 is CASLGTGGVNEQFF. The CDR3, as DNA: TGTGCCAGCCTAGGGACCGGGGGGGTCAATGAGCAGTTCTTC.

The CDR3 coding sequence is TGTGCCAGCAGCCAAGATCTGAGGGGGCCCTCCTACGAGCAGTACTTC. Its protein is CASSQDLRGPSYEQYF. The chain carries TRBV3-1 and TRBJ2-7; 7 nucleotides align to TRBD1. The CDR3 length is 16 residues. The V gene end was trimmed by 0 bases and the J gene end by 0 bases; junction bases not matched to a gene: 5. Germline lookup yields CDR1 LGHDT and CDR2 YNNKEL (reference sequence).

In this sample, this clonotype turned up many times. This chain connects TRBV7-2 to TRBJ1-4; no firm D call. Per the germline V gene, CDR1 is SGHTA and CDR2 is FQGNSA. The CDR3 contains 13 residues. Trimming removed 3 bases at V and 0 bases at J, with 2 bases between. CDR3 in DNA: TGTGCCAGCAGCTTTGCAACTAATGAAAAACTGTTTTTT. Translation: CASSFATNEKLFF.